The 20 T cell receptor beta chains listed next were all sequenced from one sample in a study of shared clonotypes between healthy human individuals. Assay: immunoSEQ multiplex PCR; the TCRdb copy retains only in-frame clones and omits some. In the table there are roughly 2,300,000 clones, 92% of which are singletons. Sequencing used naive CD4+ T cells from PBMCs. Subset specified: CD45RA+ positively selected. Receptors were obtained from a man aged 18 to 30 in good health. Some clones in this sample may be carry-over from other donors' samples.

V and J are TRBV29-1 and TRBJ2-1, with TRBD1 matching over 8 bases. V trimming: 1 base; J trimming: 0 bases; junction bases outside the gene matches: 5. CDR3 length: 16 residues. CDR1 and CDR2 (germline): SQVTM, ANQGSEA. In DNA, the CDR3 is TGCAGCGTTGAAGCCCGGACAGGGAGCTCCTACAATGAGCAGTTCTTC. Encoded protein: CSVEARTGSSYNEQFF.

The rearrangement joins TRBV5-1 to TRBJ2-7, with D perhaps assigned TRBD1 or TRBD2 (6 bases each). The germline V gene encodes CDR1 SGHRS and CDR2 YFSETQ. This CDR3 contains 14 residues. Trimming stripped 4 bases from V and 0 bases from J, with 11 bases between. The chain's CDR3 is CASSPGAGSYEQYF. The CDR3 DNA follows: TGCGCCAGCAGCCCGGGGGCGGGCTCCTACGAGCAGTACTTC.

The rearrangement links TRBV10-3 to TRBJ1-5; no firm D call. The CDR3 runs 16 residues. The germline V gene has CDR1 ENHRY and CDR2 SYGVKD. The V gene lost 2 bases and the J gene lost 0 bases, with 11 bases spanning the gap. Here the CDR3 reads CAISEKGRDSNQPQHF. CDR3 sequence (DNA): TGTGCCATCAGTGAGAAAGGCCGGGATAGCAATCAGCCCCAGCATTTT.

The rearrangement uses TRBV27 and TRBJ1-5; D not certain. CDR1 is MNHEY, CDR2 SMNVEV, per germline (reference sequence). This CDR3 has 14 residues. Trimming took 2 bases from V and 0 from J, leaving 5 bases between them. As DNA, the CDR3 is TGTGCCAGCAGTTTACTGAGTAGCAATCAGCCCCAGCATTTT. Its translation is CASSLLSSNQPQHF.

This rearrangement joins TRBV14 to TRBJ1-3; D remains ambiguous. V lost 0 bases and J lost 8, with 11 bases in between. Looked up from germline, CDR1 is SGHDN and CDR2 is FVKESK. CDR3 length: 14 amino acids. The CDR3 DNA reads TGTGCCAGCAGCCAAGATCGCACGGGCTACACCATATATTTT. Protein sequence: CASSQDRTGYTIYF.

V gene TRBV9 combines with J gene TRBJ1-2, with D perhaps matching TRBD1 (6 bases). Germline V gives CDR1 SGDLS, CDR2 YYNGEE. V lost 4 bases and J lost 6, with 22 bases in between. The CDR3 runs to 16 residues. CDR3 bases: TGTGCCAGCAGCCCTCGGGGGGCGGATTTTGCTGATGGCTACACCTTC. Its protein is CASSPRGADFADGYTF.

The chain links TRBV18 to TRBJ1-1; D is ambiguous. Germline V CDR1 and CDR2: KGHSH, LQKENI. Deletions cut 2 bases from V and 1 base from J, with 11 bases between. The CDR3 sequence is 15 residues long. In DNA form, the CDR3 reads TGTGCCAGCTCACCAGACACTGTTACGAACACTGAAGCTTTCTTT. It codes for CASSPDTVTNTEAFF.

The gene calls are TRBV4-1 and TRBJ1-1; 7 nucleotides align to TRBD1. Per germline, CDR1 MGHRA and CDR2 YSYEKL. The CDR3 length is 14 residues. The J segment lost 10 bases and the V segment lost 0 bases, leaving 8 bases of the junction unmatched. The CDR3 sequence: CASSQEGTGEGAFF. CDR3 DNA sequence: TGCGCCAGCAGCCAAGAAGGCACAGGGGAGGGAGCTTTCTTT.

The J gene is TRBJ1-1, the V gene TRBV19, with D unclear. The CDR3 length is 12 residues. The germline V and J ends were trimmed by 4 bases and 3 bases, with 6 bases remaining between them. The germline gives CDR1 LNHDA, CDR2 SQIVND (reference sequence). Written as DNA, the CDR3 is TGTGCCAGTAGTACCCGGTACACTGAAGCTTTCTTT. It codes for CASSTRYTEAFF.

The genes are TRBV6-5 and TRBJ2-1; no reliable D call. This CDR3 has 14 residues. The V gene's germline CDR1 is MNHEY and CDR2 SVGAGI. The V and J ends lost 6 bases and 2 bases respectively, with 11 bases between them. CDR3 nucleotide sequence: TGTGCCAGCAGACGGCTCATCCCCTACAATGAGCAGTTCTTC. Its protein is CASRRLIPYNEQFF.

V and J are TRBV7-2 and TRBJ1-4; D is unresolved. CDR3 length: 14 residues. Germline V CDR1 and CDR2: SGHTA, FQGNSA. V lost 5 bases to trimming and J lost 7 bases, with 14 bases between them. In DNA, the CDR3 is TGTGCCAGCAGCCCCTATGGCGTAGGTGAAAAACTGTTTTTT. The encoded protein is CASSPYGVGEKLFF.

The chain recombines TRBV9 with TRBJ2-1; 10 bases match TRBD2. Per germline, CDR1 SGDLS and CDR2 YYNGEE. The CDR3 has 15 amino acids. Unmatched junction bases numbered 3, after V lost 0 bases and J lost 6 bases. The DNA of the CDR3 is TGTGCCAGCAGCGTAGAGCTAGCGGGAGCCAATGAGCAGTTCTTC. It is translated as CASSVELAGANEQFF.

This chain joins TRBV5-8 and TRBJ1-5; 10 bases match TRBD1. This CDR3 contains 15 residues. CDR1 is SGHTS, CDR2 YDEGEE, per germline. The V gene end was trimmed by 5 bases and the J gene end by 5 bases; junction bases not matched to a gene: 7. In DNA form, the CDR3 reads TGTGCCAGCAGGTCGACAGGGGGCTGGGATCAGCCCCAGCATTTT. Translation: CASRSTGGWDQPQHF.

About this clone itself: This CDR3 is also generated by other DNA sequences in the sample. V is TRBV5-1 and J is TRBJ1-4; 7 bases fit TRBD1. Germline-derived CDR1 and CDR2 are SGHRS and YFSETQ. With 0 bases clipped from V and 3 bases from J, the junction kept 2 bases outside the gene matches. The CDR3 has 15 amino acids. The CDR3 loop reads CASSLGQGSNEKLFF. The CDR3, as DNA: TGCGCCAGCAGCTTGGGACAGGGTTCTAATGAAAAACTGTTTTTT. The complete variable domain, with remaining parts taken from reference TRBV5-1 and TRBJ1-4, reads KAGVTQTPRYLIKTRGQQVTLSCSPISGHRSVSWYQQTPGQGLQFLFEYFSETQRNKGNFPGRFSGRQFSNSRSEMNVSTLELGDSALYLCASSLGQGSNEKLFFGSGTQLSVL.

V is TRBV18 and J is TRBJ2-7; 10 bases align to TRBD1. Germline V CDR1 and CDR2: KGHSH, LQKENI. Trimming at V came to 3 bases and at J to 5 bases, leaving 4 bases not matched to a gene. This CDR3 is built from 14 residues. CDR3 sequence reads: CASSPRQGANEQYF. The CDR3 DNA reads TGTGCCAGCTCACCGAGACAGGGGGCGAACGAGCAGTACTTC.

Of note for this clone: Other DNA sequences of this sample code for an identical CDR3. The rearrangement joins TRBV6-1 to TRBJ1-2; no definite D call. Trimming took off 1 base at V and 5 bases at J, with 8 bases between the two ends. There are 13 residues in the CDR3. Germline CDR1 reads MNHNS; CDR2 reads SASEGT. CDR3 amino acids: CASSEDRGYGYTF. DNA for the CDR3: TGTGCCAGCAGTGAAGATCGAGGGTATGGCTACACCTTC.

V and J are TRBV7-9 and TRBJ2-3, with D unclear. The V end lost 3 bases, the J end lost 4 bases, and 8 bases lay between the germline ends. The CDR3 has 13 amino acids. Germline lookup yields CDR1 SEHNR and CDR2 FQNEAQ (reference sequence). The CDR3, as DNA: TGTGCCAGCAGCTTTGAGGTTCCAGATACGCAGTATTTT. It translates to CASSFEVPDTQYF.

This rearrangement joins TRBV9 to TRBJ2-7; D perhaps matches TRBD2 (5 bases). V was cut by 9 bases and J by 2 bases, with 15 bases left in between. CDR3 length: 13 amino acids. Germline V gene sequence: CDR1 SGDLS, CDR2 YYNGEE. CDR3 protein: CATIGAEPYEQYF. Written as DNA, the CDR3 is TGTGCCACCATAGGAGCGGAACCCTACGAGCAGTACTTC.

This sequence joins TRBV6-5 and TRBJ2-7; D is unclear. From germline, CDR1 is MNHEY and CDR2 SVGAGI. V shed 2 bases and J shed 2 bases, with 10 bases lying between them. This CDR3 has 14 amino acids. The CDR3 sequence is CASSYLGPPYEQYF. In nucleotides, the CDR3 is TGTGCCAGCAGTTACCTCGGACCGCCCTACGAGCAGTACTTC.

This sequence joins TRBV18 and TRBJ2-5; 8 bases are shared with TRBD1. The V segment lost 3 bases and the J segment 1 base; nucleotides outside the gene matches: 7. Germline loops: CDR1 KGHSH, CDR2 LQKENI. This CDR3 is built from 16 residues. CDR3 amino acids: CASSPGQGATQETQYF. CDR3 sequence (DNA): TGTGCCAGCTCACCCGGGCAGGGGGCTACCCAAGAGACCCAGTACTTC.